These T cell receptor beta chains were read from a single sample in a study of graft-versus-host responses after intestinal transplantation. The antigens of these receptors remain unknown. Clones were sequenced by immunoSEQ multiplex PCR, and TCRdb holds only the in-frame ones, with some missing. The table records about 40,000 clones, 85% to 95% of them present only once. This material consisted of unstimulated CD8+ T cells sorted from spleen or lymph node cells, taken before transplant. The receptors stem from a human donor who was the organ donor for an intestinal transplant. Each CDR3 is given with its conserved first and last residue. Each record gives: J gene, V gene, clone size, D gene, CDR3 DNA, CDR3 protein. The D gene is left open where the match is weak. Not every row has a clone size; where given, it reads once, few, many or a size class.

TRBJ2-3 TRBV6-6 . . TGTGCCAGCAGCTTCCTTTCGCCTGGCACAGATACGCAGTATTTT CASSFLSPGTDTQYF
TRBJ2-2 TRBV19 once TRBD1 TGTGCCAGTAGTGTGTCAGGGGGCACCGGGGAGCTGTTTTTT CASSVSGGTGELFF
TRBJ2-7 TRBV27 . . TGTGCCAGCAGTTCCCTCAGGGGCGAGCAGTACTTC CASSSLRGEQYF
TRBJ2-3 TRBV27 . TRBD2 TGTGCCAGCAGTTTATTCCAGCGGGGGAACACAGATACGCAGTATTTT CASSLFQRGNTDTQYF
TRBJ2-2 TRBV7-9 . . TGTGCCAGCAGCCCCCTAGTAGTGGGGGAGCTGTTTTTT CASSPLVVGELFF
TRBJ1-6 TRBV6-1 . . TGTGCCAGCAGCCAAGACGGGTTCTATAATTCACCCCTCCACTTT CASSQDGFYNSPLHF
TRBJ2-5 TRBV5-4 once TRBD2 TGTGCCAGCAGCTTGGATCCAGCGGGGGTCGTGGAGACCCAGTACTTC CASSLDPAGVVETQYF
TRBJ2-3 TRBV10-1 . TRBD1 TGCGCCACCCGCGGGACAGGGCACACAGATACGCAGTATTTT CATRGTGHTDTQYF
TRBJ2-3 TRBV10-2 . . TGCGCCAGCAGTGACGGTACGCAGTATTTT CASSDGTQYF
TRBJ1-5 TRBV6-5 once . TGTGCCAGCAGACCCCGGGGCAATCAGCCCCAGCATTTT CASRPRGNQPQHF
TRBJ2-1 TRBV6-5 . TRBD2 TGTGCCAGCAGTCTAGCGGGGGCGAACAATGAGCAGTTCTTC CASSLAGANNEQFF
TRBJ2-3 TRBV7-3 once . TGTGCCAGCAGCCCCCAAACGGGGGGCCATGCAGATACGCAGTATTTT CASSPQTGGHADTQYF
TRBJ1-2 TRBV6-1 . . TGTGCCAGCAGTGCTGGGGGCTATGGCTACACCTTC CASSAGGYGYTF
TRBJ1-2 TRBV21-1 . . TGTGCCAGCAGCAACTTTTGGCCAGGAGGGTCGGGCTATGGCTACACCTTC CASSNFWPGGSGYGYTF
TRBJ1-1 TRBV7-3 . . TGTGCCAGCAGCTTAGACCCAGGGAGGACTGAAGCTTTCTTT CASSLDPGRTEAFF
TRBJ2-1 TRBV6-5 . . TGTGCCAGCAGTCCTCCTGTGACCAATGAGCAGTTCTTC CASSPPVTNEQFF
TRBJ1-5 TRBV16 . . TGTGCCAGCAGCCAATTCGGGGGGATGGAGCCCCAGCATTTT CASSQFGGMEPQHF
TRBJ1-5 TRBV4-1 . . TGCGCCAGCAGCCAGGCCCTCAATCAGCCCCAGCATTTT CASSQALNQPQHF
TRBJ2-4 TRBV27 . . TGTGCCAGCAGTTTTGGGACTAAAAACATTCAGTACTTC CASSFGTKNIQYF
TRBJ1-2 TRBV4-2 . . TGTGCCAGCAGCCAAACGGAAGGCTATGGCTACACCTTC CASSQTEGYGYTF
TRBJ2-5 TRBV11-2 . . TGTGCCAGCAGCTTAGGAGAGGGGGGGTTCGGGGAGACCCAGTACTTC CASSLGEGGFGETQYF
TRBJ1-2 TRBV19 . . TGTGCCAGTAGTATCGGCGATTATGGCTACACCTTC CASSIGDYGYTF
TRBJ2-1 TRBV13 . . TGTGCCAGCAGCTTAGACCTAGCATGGGATGAGCAGTTCTTC CASSLDLAWDEQFF
TRBJ2-3 TRBV13 . TRBD2 TGTGCCAGCAGCTTGCCCAGCGGGGGAACAGATACGCAGTATTTT CASSLPSGGTDTQYF
TRBJ2-7 TRBV5-6 once TRBD1 TGTGCCAGCAGCACGGGGACAGGGTATGACGAGCAGTACTTC CASSTGTGYDEQYF
TRBJ2-2 TRBV19 . . TGTGCCAGTAGTATAGGTGGTGCCCGGGAGCTGTTTTTT CASSIGGARELFF
TRBJ2-2 TRBV5-4 . . TGTGCCAGCAGCGATTGGACAGAACCCACCGGGGAGCTGTTTTTT CASSDWTEPTGELFF
TRBJ2-1 TRBV20-1 . . TGCAGTGCTAGGGCAGACAATGAGCAGTTCTTC CSARADNEQFF
TRBJ1-2 TRBV9 . . TGTGCCAGCAGCGACGAGCCGGAGGGCATCGGTTATGGCTACACCTTC CASSDEPEGIGYGYTF
TRBJ1-2 TRBV4-3 . . TGCGCCAGCAGCCAAGTTAGGGGAACGAATTATGGCTACACCTTC CASSQVRGTNYGYTF
TRBJ1-1 TRBV10-3 few . TGTGCCATCAGTGGATCGGGGATGGTCCCCACTGAAGCTTTCTTT CAISGSGMVPTEAFF
TRBJ2-7 TRBV5-1 once TRBD1 TGCGCCAGCAGCTTGGTGGGACAGGGCGCCTACGAGCAGTACTTC CASSLVGQGAYEQYF
TRBJ2-1 TRBV9 . TRBD2 TGTGCCAGCAGCGTAGATAGCGGGGGGTTCATGTACAATGAGCAGTTCTTC CASSVDSGGFMYNEQFF
TRBJ2-1 TRBV19 . . TGTGCCAGTAGTATGTATGTCAGGCACAATGAGCAGTTCTTC CASSMYVRHNEQFF
TRBJ1-1 TRBV18 . . TGTGCCAGCTCCCCAACAGGGTATGAAGCTTTCTTT CASSPTGYEAFF
TRBJ2-7 TRBV2 . TRBD2 TGTGCCAGCAGCTGGACTAGCGGGGGGCAAAGAACCTTCAACGAGCAGTACTTC CASSWTSGGQRTFNEQYF
TRBJ1-1 TRBV11-2 . . TGTGCCAGCAGCGCCCAGGGGACTGAAGCTTTCTTT CASSAQGTEAFF
TRBJ2-3 TRBV10-2 . TRBD1 TGCGCCAGCAGTGGAGACACCCCGGGACAGACAGATACGCAGTATTTT CASSGDTPGQTDTQYF
TRBJ2-2 TRBV9 . . TGTGCCAGCAGCGTAGTGTCCGGGGAGCTGTTTTTT CASSVVSGELFF
TRBJ2-1 TRBV7-2 . TRBD2 TGTGCCAGCAGCTTAGAAATATTAGCGGGGTTCGGATCCTACAATGAGCAGTTCTTC CASSLEILAGFGSYNEQFF
TRBJ2-1 TRBV5-6 . TRBD2 TGTGCCAGCAGCTTGGCCGGTGGACGGGGGGCCTACAATGAGCAGTTCTTC CASSLAGGRGAYNEQFF
TRBJ2-3 TRBV4-3 . TRBD1 TGCGCCAGCAGCCTGACTGACAGGGGGCGAGGCGCAGATACGCAGTATTTT CASSLTDRGRGADTQYF
TRBJ1-5 TRBV12-2 . . TGTGCAAGTCGCTCCCTCCGGGACAGCAATCAGCCCCAGCATTTT CASRSLRDSNQPQHF
TRBJ2-1 TRBV29-1 . . TGCAGCGTCACGGAGCCATTTACCTACAATGAGCAGTTCTTC CSVTEPFTYNEQFF
TRBJ2-1 TRBV10-3 . . TGTGCCATCAGTGAGTCGTGGCTAGTCGGTATGTGCAATGAGCAGTTCTTC CAISESWLVGMCNEQFF
TRBJ2-2 TRBV9 . TRBD1 TGTGCCAGCAATCATGGCCCTAGGGGGGGACAGGGTTTCACCGGGGAGCTGTTTTTT CASNHGPRGGQGFTGELFF
TRBJ1-1 TRBV6-6 once . TGTGCCAGCAGTTACTCAATAGATTGGGGCACTGAAGCTTTCTTT CASSYSIDWGTEAFF
TRBJ2-7 TRBV15 . TRBD1 TGTGCCACCAGCACCACAACAGGGACAGGCTACTACGAGCAGTACTTC CATSTTTGTGYYEQYF
TRBJ1-2 TRBV4-3 . . TGCGCCAGCAGCCAAGACTTCTATGGCTACACCTTC CASSQDFYGYTF
TRBJ1-5 TRBV10-1 once TRBD1 TGCGCCAGCAGTGAGAGTTCAGGGGGCAATAACCAGCCCCAGCATTTT CASSESSGGNNQPQHF
TRBJ2-3 TRBV4-1 . . TGCGCCAGCAGCCAAGATCTGGGGACAGATACGCAGTATTTT CASSQDLGTDTQYF
TRBJ2-7 TRBV4-1 . . TGCGCCAGCAGCCAAGAAGTAAGGGGCGCCTACGAGCAGTACTTC CASSQEVRGAYEQYF
TRBJ1-2 TRBV27 . . TGTGCCAGCAGTTTCTCCGAGACACGCGGCTACACCTTC CASSFSETRGYTF